Following are 19 T cell receptor beta chains from one sample sequenced in a study of shared clonotypes between healthy human individuals. Sequencing was performed with immunoSEQ multiplex PCR; in TCRdb, only in-frame clones are kept and a portion is missing. The sample consists of millions of clones, roughly 96% of them appearing once. The specimen sequenced was naive CD4+ T cells sorted from blood. Subset in this sample: CD45RA+ positively selected. All receptors come from a man younger than 35 in good health.

The chain is built from TRBV7-2 and TRBJ2-1; 9 nucleotides line up with TRBD2. CDR1 SGHTA and CDR2 FQGNSA come from the germline V gene. The CDR3 is 16 amino acids. Trimming at V came to 1 base and at J to 9 bases, leaving 10 bases not matched to a gene. In DNA form, the CDR3 reads TGTGCCAGCAGCTTAGGGGGCCGAGGACTAGCGCTTGAGCAGTTCTTC. It is translated as CASSLGGRGLALEQFF.

This clone was counted a single time. The chain uses TRBV4-1 and TRBJ2-3; 7 bases agree with TRBD1. V lost 3 bases and J lost 6; bases outside the gene matches: 6. The CDR3 loop spans 14 amino acids. Per the germline V gene, CDR1 is MGHRA and CDR2 is YSYEKL. CDR3 sequence (DNA): TGCGCCAGCAGCCAGACAGGGAAGATGGATACGCAGTATTTT. Protein product: CASSQTGKMDTQYF.

The gene calls are TRBV5-4 and TRBJ2-3, with 9 bases identical to TRBD1. The CDR3 has 14 residues. Germline lookup yields CDR1 SGHNT and CDR2 YYREEE (reference sequence). Germline trimming cut 4 bases from V and 6 bases from J; bases unmatched to any gene: 6. CDR3 DNA: TGTGCCAGCAGCCCTCGGGACAGGGATGATACGCAGTATTTT. Protein sequence: CASSPRDRDDTQYF.

The rearrangement uses TRBV2 and TRBJ2-2; D remains ambiguous. Trimming took 1 base from V and 0 from J, leaving 6 bases between them. The length of the CDR3 is 15 residues. CDR1 is SNHLY, CDR2 FYNNEI, per germline. CDR3 DNA sequence: TGTGCCAGCAGTGAAGTGCCAACGAACACCGGGGAGCTGTTTTTT. The encoded protein is CASSEVPTNTGELFF.

The chain combines TRBV6-6 with TRBJ2-4, with TRBD2 identical over 7 bases. Unmatched junction bases numbered 3, after V lost 6 bases and J lost 1 base. The CDR3 loop spans 14 amino acids. Germline CDR1 reads MNHNY; CDR2 reads SVGAGI (reference sequence). CDR3 coding DNA: TGTGCCAGCAGCCTCGGGAGGGCCAAAAACATTCAGTACTTC. It is translated as CASSLGRAKNIQYF.

With regard to this clone: Other DNA sequences of this sample code for an identical CDR3. CDR3 sequence: CASSQVRGSEQYF. The CDR3 DNA reads as TGTGCCAGCAGCCAGGTGAGGGGGAGCGAGCAGTACTTC. The chain recombines TRBV14 with TRBJ2-7; D possibly corresponds to TRBD1 (6 bases). V shed 3 bases and J shed 6 bases, with 12 bases lying between them. CDR1 is SGHDN, CDR2 FVKESK, per germline. The CDR3 covers 13 residues.

The chain is built from TRBV7-9 and TRBJ1-1; TRBD1 aligns across 9 bases. Germline loops: CDR1 SEHNR, CDR2 FQNEAQ (reference sequence). The CDR3 loop spans 14 amino acids. V lost 5 bases, J lost 5 bases, and 6 bases stayed unmatched. The CDR3 coding sequence is TGTGCCAGCAGCCCCTGGGACAGGGAAACTGAAGCTTTCTTT. Its protein is CASSPWDRETEAFF.

Details on this clone: The same CDR3 also results from other DNA sequences found in this sample. The CDR3 nucleotides are TGCGCCAGCAGCTTGGGGGACAGGGGGCACGAGCAGTACTTC. It is translated as CASSLGDRGHEQYF. The chain links TRBV5-1 to TRBJ2-7, with 12 nucleotides matching TRBD1. CDR1 is SGHRS, CDR2 YFSETQ, per germline. There are 14 residues in the CDR3. Trimming removed 0 bases from V and 5 bases from J; junction bases left unmatched: 0.

On this clone itself: Other DNA sequences from this sample encode an identical CDR3 as well. V gene TRBV30 combines with J gene TRBJ1-5, with D unresolved. Trimming took 0 bases from V and 5 from J, leaving 8 bases between them. CDR1 is GTSNPN, CDR2 SVGIG, per germline (reference sequence). This CDR3 is 13 amino acids long. CDR3 sequence reads: CAWSVGLDQPQHF. The CDR3 DNA follows: TGTGCCTGGAGTGTAGGGTTGGATCAGCCCCAGCATTTT.

The chain joins TRBV5-6 to TRBJ1-5; 7 bases match TRBD1. Germline V gives CDR1 SGHDT, CDR2 YYEEEE. The CDR3 has 17 residues. With 2 bases clipped from V and 5 bases from J, the junction kept 13 bases outside the gene matches. In nucleotides, the CDR3 is TGTGCCAGCAGCTTAGGGGGCGTGAGCATCCTTTATCAGCCCCAGCATTTT. Its protein product is CASSLGGVSILYQPQHF.

The chain combines TRBV6-5 with TRBJ1-6; 8 nucleotides match TRBD1. The CDR3 is made up of 15 amino acids. Germline values: CDR1 MNHEY, CDR2 SVGAGI. V was clipped by 0 bases and J by 10 bases; unmatched bases: 5. CDR3 region: CASSYSTGAGSPLHF. The CDR3 DNA reads TGTGCCAGCAGTTACTCGACAGGGGCAGGCTCACCCCTCCACTTT.

A single count supports this clone. V usage is TRBV4-3 and J usage is TRBJ2-5; 7 bases are shared with TRBD1. V lost 3 bases and J lost 2; bases outside the gene matches: 9. Germline CDR1 reads LGHNA; CDR2 reads YSLEER. The CDR3 runs 16 residues. In nucleotides, the CDR3 is TGCGCCAGCAGCCACGACCTGACAGGGCGTCAAGAGACCCAGTACTTC. Translated, it gives CASSHDLTGRQETQYF.

On this clone: Different DNA sequences within this sample yield the same CDR3. The chain recombines TRBV5-1 with TRBJ1-4; D is possibly TRBD1 (6 bases). CDR1 and CDR2 (germline): SGHRS, YFSETQ. This CDR3 is built from 14 residues. Trimming stripped 0 bases from V and 5 bases from J, with 8 bases between. The CDR3 protein is CASSLEQGNEKLFF. The CDR3 DNA is TGCGCCAGCAGCTTGGAACAGGGCAATGAAAAACTGTTTTTT.

Turning to this clone: Additional DNA sequences in this sample encode the identical CDR3. V gene TRBV29-1 combines with J gene TRBJ2-5; 9 bases fit TRBD2. CDR1 and CDR2 from the germline V gene are SQVTM and ANQGSEA. There are 12 residues in the CDR3. J gave up 5 bases and V 2 bases, and 0 bases lay outside the gene matches. CDR3 in amino acids: CSVELAGETQYF. The CDR3 DNA reads as TGCAGCGTTGAACTAGCGGGGGAGACCCAGTACTTC.

The chain has TRBV10-3 and TRBJ1-2; D is ambiguous. There are 14 residues in the CDR3. The V end lost 0 bases, the J end lost 6 bases, and 11 bases lay between the germline ends. In germline, CDR1 is ENHRY, CDR2 SYGVKD. The DNA of the CDR3 is TGTGCCATCAGTGAGTCACCAAGAGCGGATGGCTACACCTTC. Its protein product is CAISESPRADGYTF.

The chain uses TRBV4-3 and TRBJ2-3, with a weak D call TRBD1 (6 bases). Trimming removed 0 bases at V and 5 bases at J, with 12 bases between. The CDR3 loop spans 15 amino acids. Germline CDR1 LGHNA, CDR2 YSLEER. The CDR3 DNA reads TGCGCCAGCAGCCAAGATTACAGGGTGAGAGATACGCAGTATTTT. This sequence encodes CASSQDYRVRDTQYF.

This clone showed up just once. The chain employs TRBV14 and TRBJ2-5; D gene ambiguous. Between the trimmed V and J ends, which lost 5 bases and 6 bases, there was a span of 7 bases. The CDR3 has 11 amino acids. Germline V lookup: CDR1 SGHDN, CDR2 FVKESK. CDR3 nucleotides: TGTGCCAGCAGCACCAGAAAGACCCAGTACTTC. Residues: CASSTRKTQYF. The whole variable domain, remainder taken from reference TRBV14 and TRBJ2-5, is EAGVTQFPSHSVIEKGQTVTLRCDPISGHDNLYWYRRVMGKEIKFLLHFVKESKQDESGMPNNRFLAERTGGTYSTLKVQPAELEDSGVYFCASSTRKTQYFGPGTRLLVL.

The chain employs TRBV2 and TRBJ2-7, with 11 nucleotides matching TRBD2. The CDR3 covers 18 residues. The ends lost 6 bases at V and 1 base at J; junction bases unmatched: 14. The germline CDR1 and CDR2 sequences are SNHLY and FYNNEI. The CDR3 is CASRRGTSGSPRSYEQYF. CDR3 coding DNA: TGTGCCAGCAGGAGAGGAACTAGCGGGAGTCCTAGGTCCTACGAGCAGTACTTC.

This sequence joins TRBV6-6 and TRBJ1-5; D is uncertain. The germline V gene encodes CDR1 MNHNY and CDR2 SVGAGI (reference sequence). CDR3 length: 11 amino acids. V was pared by 2 bases and J by 9 bases, with 5 bases between. The chain's CDR3 is CASSYPGPQHF. The CDR3 DNA follows: TGTGCCAGCAGTTACCCGGGGCCCCAGCATTTT.